The 32 T cell receptor beta chains listed next were all sequenced from one sample in a study of neurological immune-mediated disorders. TCRdb reprocessed the 5' RACE reads via MiXCR and lists one record per CDR3 protein. Here the sample spans 54,000 or so distinct CDR3 sequences, around 3.5% being singletons. The sequenced material came from PBMCs. These receptors were taken from a woman under 40 with multiple sclerosis.

This clonotype has at least ten counts. The rearrangement uses TRBV10-2 and TRBJ2-7; maybe TRBD2 (7 bases). CDR1 is WSHSY and CDR2 is SAAADI in the germline V gene. V was shortened by 6 bases and J by 5 bases, with 26 bases between the two germline ends. CDR3 length: 17 amino acids. CDR3 DNA: TGCGCCAGCAGCGTCGGCGGGGGCCAGTCAATAAGGGACGAGCAGTACTTC. Protein sequence: CASSVGGGQSIRDEQYF.

At least ten counts were recorded for this clonotype. This chain joins TRBV6-6 and TRBJ2-7; tentative D call: TRBD1 (6 bases). This CDR3 contains 16 residues. Looked up from germline, CDR1 is MNHNY and CDR2 is SVGAGI (reference sequence). V shed 2 bases and J shed 4 bases, with 18 bases lying between them. For the CDR3, the DNA is TGTGCCAGCAGTTACGGACACAGAAAAGGGGGATACGAGCAGTACTTC. This encodes CASSYGHRKGGYEQYF.

This clonotype was counted at least ten times. One end of the junction does not line up with germline, which may come from a read error. This chain joins TRBV20-1 and TRBJ1-5; no reliable D call. Germline V CDR1 and CDR2: DFQATT, SNEGSKA (reference sequence). The CDR3 length is 13 residues. CDR3 nucleotide sequence: TGCAGTGCTAGAGATTATAGCAATCAGCCCCAGAATTTT. Encoded protein: CSARDYSNQPQNF.

This clonotype was detected many times. Written as DNA, the CDR3 is TGTGCCATCAGTGAAGGGACGGGGATCTACGAGCAGTACTTC. Translating gives CAISEGTGIYEQYF. The chain employs TRBV10-3 and TRBJ2-7; D could derive from TRBD1 or TRBD2 (5 bases each). CDR3 length: 14 amino acids. Germline lookup yields CDR1 ENHRY and CDR2 SYGVKD. Trimming left V 3 bases short and J 3 bases short, with 12 bases between.

This clonotype appeared many times. The chain joins TRBV12-3 or TRBV12-4 to TRBJ1-5, with 9 positions matching TRBD1. This CDR3 has 14 amino acids. V dropped 3 bases and J dropped 4; count of bases not matched to a gene: 1. CDR3 loop: CASSFGQGNQPQHF. For the CDR3, the DNA is TGTGCCAGCAGTTTCGGACAGGGGAATCAGCCCCAGCATTTT.

This clonotype was counted only a few times. The chain recombines TRBV4-1 with TRBJ2-3; TRBD2 matches 12 bases. With V trimmed by 0 bases and J by 2 bases, 9 bases remained unmatched. The CDR3 covers 19 residues. The germline gives CDR1 MGHRA, CDR2 YSYEKL. The CDR3 is CASSQEGVPSGGVTDTQYF. The CDR3 nucleotides are TGCGCCAGCAGCCAAGAAGGGGTACCTAGCGGGGGGGTCACAGATACGCAGTATTTT.

This clonotype was seen only a few times. V is TRBV10-3 and J is TRBJ1-2; TRBD1 might be the D (5 bases). Germline loops: CDR1 ENHRY, CDR2 SYGVKD. This CDR3 has 13 residues. The ends were cut back, 8 bases at V and 3 bases at J, with 13 bases in the middle. The CDR3 is CAIQQDRDYGYTF. In DNA form, the CDR3 reads TGTGCCATCCAACAGGATCGAGACTATGGCTACACCTTC.

This clonotype has at least ten counts. V and J are TRBV12-3 or TRBV12-4 and TRBJ2-7, with TRBD1 identical over 10 bases. The V and J ends lost 6 bases and 1 base, in that order; junction bases with no gene match: 6. CDR3 size: 15 residues. The CDR3 DNA is TGTGCCAGCAGACCACCGGGACAGGGGTCCTACGAGCAGTACTTC. It encodes CASRPPGQGSYEQYF.

There are many counts of this clonotype. This chain uses TRBV5-1 with TRBJ2-5; 10 bases are shared with TRBD2. Germline V gives CDR1 SGHRS, CDR2 YFSETQ. Trimming removed 5 bases from V and 5 bases from J; junction bases left unmatched: 3. This CDR3 has 13 residues. The CDR3 region is CASRIAGGETQYF. The DNA of the CDR3 is TGCGCCAGCAGAATAGCGGGGGGCGAGACCCAGTACTTC.

This clonotype has a count of ten or more. A read error may account for a junction end that differs from germline. The gene calls are TRBV7-7 and TRBJ2-5; 9 bases line up with TRBD1. CDR3 size: 15 residues. Germline V lookup: CDR1 SSHAT, CDR2 FNYEAQ (reference sequence). The CDR3 sequence is CASSAPGQGTETQYF. The CDR3 nucleotides are TGTGCTAGCAGCGCTCCGGGACAGGGAACAGAGACCCAGTACTTC. Based on the CDR3 plus reference TRBV7-7 and TRBJ2-5, the full variable domain is GAGVSQSPRYKVTKRGQDVTLRCDPISSHATLYWYQQALGQGPEFLTYFNYEAQPDKSGLPSDRFSAERPEGSISTLTIQRTEQRDSAMYRCASSAPGQGTETQYFGPGTRLLVL.

This clonotype was counted many times. The chain couples TRBV20-1 to TRBJ2-2; either TRBD1 or TRBD2 may supply D (5 bases each). Trimming left V 0 bases short and J 5 bases short, with 19 bases between. CDR3 size: 17 residues. Per the germline V gene, CDR1 is DFQATT and CDR2 is SNEGSKA (reference sequence). The CDR3: CSARDRMGRTFTGELFF. The CDR3 DNA is TGCAGTGCTAGAGATAGGATGGGACGGACGTTTACCGGGGAGCTGTTTTTT.

The sample holds many counts of this clonotype. J is TRBJ2-7 and V is TRBV6-5; 13 bases align to TRBD2. CDR1 and CDR2 (germline): MNHEY, SVGAGI. CDR3 size: 12 residues. V shed 5 bases and J 12 bases; nucleotides not matched to a gene: 4. The CDR3 region is CASSTGTSGTYF. CDR3 bases: TGTGCCAGCAGTACCGGGACTAGCGGGACGTACTTC.

This clonotype was counted many times. The chain employs TRBV20-1 and TRBJ2-1; D gene unclear. This CDR3 contains 14 residues. The V end lost 0 bases, the J end lost 4 bases, and 10 bases lay between the germline ends. Germline CDR1 DFQATT, CDR2 SNEGSKA (reference sequence). CDR3 bases: TGCAGTGCTAGAGACCCCCACGGGTACAATGAGCAGTTCTTC. It translates to CSARDPHGYNEQFF.

This clonotype showed up many times. The chain joins TRBV5-1 to TRBJ2-7; D gene uncertain. Germline V gene data show CDR1 as SGHRS and CDR2 as YFSETQ. CDR3 size: 14 residues. Trimming removed 0 bases from V and 0 bases from J, with 7 bases in between. The CDR3 loop reads CASSLDRNSYEQYF. In nucleotides, the CDR3 is TGCGCCAGCAGCTTGGACCGAAACTCCTACGAGCAGTACTTC.

This clonotype was seen ten or more times. The chain combines TRBV7-2 with TRBJ2-3; 8 bases are shared with TRBD2. The CDR3 consists of 15 residues. From germline, CDR1 is SGHTA and CDR2 FQGNSA. J was trimmed by 3 bases and V by 5 bases; bases with no gene match: 7. CDR3 in amino acids: CASSMGLVATDTQYF. The DNA of the CDR3 is TGTGCCAGCAGCATGGGACTAGTAGCAACAGATACGCAGTATTTT.

Ten or more counts support this clonotype. This chain uses TRBV5-1 with TRBJ2-7; the D is unclear. CDR1 is SGHRS and CDR2 is YFSETQ in the germline V gene. The CDR3 has 14 residues. V was pared by 2 bases and J by 1 base, with 10 bases between. This chain's CDR3 is CASSFTTVSYEQYF. DNA of the CDR3: TGCGCCAGCAGCTTCACTACGGTTTCCTACGAGCAGTACTTC. Together with reference TRBV5-1 and TRBJ2-7, the CDR3 gives the full variable domain: KAGVTQTPRYLIKTRGQQVTLSCSPISGHRSVSWYQQTPGQGLQFLFEYFSETQRNKGNFPGRFSGRQFSNSRSEMNVSTLELGDSALYLCASSFTTVSYEQYFGPGTRLTVT.

To note about this clonotype: Being one base from a much bigger clone, this may be a read error. This chain connects TRBV29-1 to TRBJ2-3; TRBD2 matches 13 bases. This CDR3 is 16 amino acids long. V shed 6 bases and J 2 bases; nucleotides not matched to a gene: 8. The germline V gene encodes CDR1 SQVTM and CDR2 ANQGSEA. The CDR3 nucleotides read TGCAGCGTCGGCGGGGGACTAGCGGGAACCACAGATACGCAGTATTTT. Residues: CSVGGGLAGTTDTQYF.

This clonotype was recorded at least ten times. This chain links TRBV5-1 with TRBJ2-1, with a possible D match to TRBD2 (6 bases). The CDR3 extends over 15 amino acids. Germline values: CDR1 SGHRS, CDR2 YFSETQ. The V end lost 3 bases, the J end lost 7 bases, and 17 bases lay between the germline ends. CDR3 region: CASSSGGTGLNEQFF. The DNA for the CDR3 is TGCGCCAGCAGCTCTGGGGGGACCGGCCTGAATGAGCAGTTCTTC.

This clonotype was counted at least ten times. This rearrangement joins TRBV7-3 to TRBJ2-2, with TRBD2 identical over 7 bases. The CDR3 is 16 residues long. Germline CDR1 is SGHTA and CDR2 is FQGTGA. Germline trimming cut 1 base from V and 1 base from J; bases unmatched to any gene: 3. The CDR3 DNA reads TGTGCCAGCAGCTTAAGGGGCGGGAGGAACACCGGGGAGCTGTTTTTT. As protein: CASSLRGGRNTGELFF.

This clonotype was picked up many times. V gene TRBV5-1 combines with J gene TRBJ1-1; perhaps TRBD1 as D (6 bases). Deletions cut 0 bases from V and 0 bases from J, with 6 bases between. The germline V gene has CDR1 SGHRS and CDR2 YFSETQ. This CDR3 spans 14 amino acids. Written as DNA, the CDR3 is TGCGCCAGCAGCTTGGACAGGGTGAACACTGAAGCTTTCTTT. Its translation is CASSLDRVNTEAFF.

V gene TRBV4-1 combines with J gene TRBJ1-1; 7 bases match TRBD1. This CDR3 spans 14 amino acids. Trimming removed 3 bases from V and 4 bases from J; junction bases left unmatched: 5. Germline CDR1 and CDR2: MGHRA and YSYEKL. The CDR3 loop reads CASSHQGEGTEAFF. The CDR3 coding sequence is TGCGCCAGCAGCCATCAGGGGGAGGGCACTGAAGCTTTCTTT.

The CDR3 bases are TGCGCCAGCGCTCAAATAGGCTCCTACAATGAGCAGTTCTTC. It codes for CASAQIGSYNEQFF. This chain uses TRBV5-1 with TRBJ2-1, with no clear D. The V end was cut by 7 bases, the J end by 0 bases, with 11 bases between. CDR3 size: 14 residues. CDR1 is SGHRS and CDR2 is YFSETQ in the germline V gene.

A note on this clonotype: This could be a read error, since a much larger clone is one nucleotide away. The V gene is TRBV5-1, the J gene TRBJ1-1, with TRBD1 matching 10 bases. The CDR3 is 14 amino acids. CDR1 and CDR2 (germline): SGHRS, YFSETQ. In nucleotides, the CDR3 is TGCGCCAGCAGAGGGACAGGGGCGAACACTGAAGCTCTCTTT. This translates into CASRGTGANTEALF.

This clonotype was counted many times. In nucleotides, the CDR3 is TGCGCCAGCAGCTTGGAGAGGGGAACTAATGAAAAACTGTTTTTT. Protein product: CASSLERGTNEKLFF. The V gene is TRBV5-1, the J gene TRBJ1-4; possibly TRBD1 for D (5 bases). The V gene lost 0 bases and the J gene lost 1 base, with 7 bases spanning the gap. CDR1 SGHRS and CDR2 YFSETQ come from the germline V gene. The CDR3 runs 15 residues.

This clonotype was counted at least ten times. The CDR3 here is CASSLDTQNTGELFF. CDR3 in DNA: TGCGCCAGCAGCTTGGACACGCAGAACACCGGGGAGCTGTTTTTT. V usage is TRBV5-1 and J usage is TRBJ2-2; D uncertain. Germline-derived CDR1 and CDR2 are SGHRS and YFSETQ. This CDR3 region has 15 residues. V was shortened by 0 bases and J by 1 base, with 7 bases between the two germline ends.

There are many counts of this clonotype. At one boundary the junction diverges from the germline segment, which might be a read error. This sequence joins TRBV5-1 and TRBJ1-5; 7 bases are a match to TRBD1. The CDR3 covers 15 residues. From germline, CDR1 is SGHRS and CDR2 YFSETQ. The DNA for the CDR3 is TGCGCCAGCAGCCCGGGGTCGACAGGGAATCAGCCCCAGAATTTT. Encoded protein: CASSPGSTGNQPQNF.

Many counts were recorded for this clonotype. V is TRBV12-3 or TRBV12-4 and J is TRBJ2-5, with unresolved D. The CDR3 has 9 amino acids. Trimming pared 9 bases from V and 3 bases from J, leaving 2 bases between. This chain's CDR3 is CASEETQYF. The CDR3 DNA reads TGTGCCAGTGAAGAGACCCAGTACTTC.

This clonotype was recorded at least ten times. V usage is TRBV12-3 or TRBV12-4 and J usage is TRBJ2-7; D is perhaps TRBD1 (7 bases). CDR3 size: 15 residues. The V and J ends lost 1 base and 3 bases respectively, with 13 bases between them. The CDR3 DNA reads as TGTGCCAGCAGTTTAGACAGGGGAGGCTACTACGAGCAGTACTTC. Translated, it gives CASSLDRGGYYEQYF.

This clonotype occurred a few times. The V call is TRBV18, the J call TRBJ1-6; D uncertain. The CDR3 spans 17 residues. The V gene's germline CDR1 is KGHSH and CDR2 LQKENI. V was pared by 1 base and J by 0 bases, with 10 bases between. The CDR3 DNA sequence: TGTGCCAGCTCACCACGCCAGCCAAGCTCCTATAATTCACCCCTCCACTTT. It codes for CASSPRQPSSYNSPLHF.

There are many counts of this clonotype. V usage is TRBV29-1 and J usage is TRBJ2-1; the D is unclear. Germline V lookup: CDR1 SQVTM, CDR2 ANQGSEA. There are 12 residues in the CDR3. V shed 7 bases and J shed 9 bases, with 16 bases lying between them. CDR3 residues: CSAGPAGGEQFF. The CDR3 region has the DNA TGCAGCGCCGGTCCCGCCGGCGGTGAGCAGTTCTTC.

This clonotype occurred a few times. The chain is built from TRBV6-5 and TRBJ1-2; D unresolved. CDR1 is MNHEY and CDR2 is SVGAGI in the germline V gene. The CDR3 is 13 amino acids. Trimming pared 8 bases from V and 2 bases from J, leaving 12 bases between. CDR3 loop: CASSLGKNYGYTF. CDR3 DNA: TGTGCCAGCTCCCTGGGAAAGAACTATGGCTACACCTTC.

This clonotype was observed at least ten times. The chain joins TRBV7-2 to TRBJ1-1; no firm D call. V shed 5 bases and J shed 8 bases, with 21 bases lying between them. The CDR3 extends over 15 amino acids. The germline CDR1 and CDR2 sequences are SGHTA and FQGNSA. The CDR3 DNA reads TGTGCCAGCAGCAACCCCCTTGGTGGCTTTGTCGAAGCTTTCTTT. Amino acid sequence: CASSNPLGGFVEAFF.